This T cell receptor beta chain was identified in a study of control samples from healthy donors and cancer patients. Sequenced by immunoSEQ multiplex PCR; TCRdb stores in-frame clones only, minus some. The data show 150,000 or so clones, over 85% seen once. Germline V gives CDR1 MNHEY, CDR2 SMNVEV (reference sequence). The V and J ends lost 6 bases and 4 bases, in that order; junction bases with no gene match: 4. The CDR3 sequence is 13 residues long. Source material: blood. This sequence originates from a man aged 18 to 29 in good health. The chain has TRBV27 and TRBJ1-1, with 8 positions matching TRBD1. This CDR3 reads CASRAGGFTEAFF. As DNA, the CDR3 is TGTGCCAGCAGAGCAGGGGGCTTCACTGAAGCTTTCTTT.